This T cell receptor (beta chain) was found in a study of CD8 T cells in Susac syndrome. RNA amounts of roughly 0.45 to 1 ug underwent reverse transcription with random hexamers. TCRdb re-derived calls from the immunoSEQ multiplex PCR reads in MiXCR, one entry per CDR3 protein. The repertoire holds over 120,000 distinct CDR3 sequences, with roughly 94% as singletons. The V gene lost 3 bases and the J gene lost 3 bases, with 6 bases spanning the gap. Germline V gene lookup returns CDR1 MDHEN and CDR2 SYDVKM. The CDR3 spans 13 residues. This clonotype was seen only once. The chain is built from TRBV28 and TRBJ1-5; D not resolved. The origin of this receptor is a human donor with Susac syndrome. The sequenced material came from CD4+ T cells from PBMCs. The CDR3 sequence: CASSFAYNQPQHF. The CDR3 coding sequence is TGTGCCAGCAGTTTTGCCTACAATCAGCCCCAGCATTTT.